The entry below gives a single T cell receptor beta chain sequence along with its context. Its antigen is not known. The CDR3 covers 15 residues. V lost 2 bases, J lost 0 bases, and 9 bases lay in between. The germline CDR1 and CDR2 sequences are MRHNA and SNTAGT. The PCR used 60 Vbeta and 13 Jbeta primers. Using immunoSEQ multiplex PCR, the repertoire was profiled, and TCRdb retains in-frame clones only, with some absent. The listing contains 75,000 to 80,000 clones. This specimen belongs to a study of cytomegalovirus exposure and HLA in healthy donors. Study-wide results and limits: The dataset shows that most TCR sequences were rare, while some public TCRs occurred in many donors. In vitro confirmation showed a few CMV-associated chains to be CMV antigen specific.

Sequencing was done on a sample of PBMCs. The TCR comes from a man aged 18 to 29 in good health and CMV-seropositive. The chain combines TRBV6-4 with TRBJ2-3; D is possibly TRBD1 (6 bases). The chain's CDR3 is CASSDGTTSTDTQYF. The CDR3 bases are TGTGCCAGCAGTGACGGGACAACTAGCACAGATACGCAGTATTTT.